Following are 19 T cell receptor beta chains from one sample sequenced in a study of identifying expanded T cells in peripheral blood. Clones were read by immunoSEQ multiplex PCR, and TCRdb kept only the in-frame ones, dropping some. The sample has about 84,000 clones; approximately 84% are singletons. Sequenced sample: blood. The receptors were gathered from a person aged 18 to 75 in good health.

The chain employs TRBV6-5 and TRBJ1-3; TRBD1 aligns across 7 bases. Germline assignment: CDR1 MNHEY and CDR2 SVGAGI. CDR3 length: 13 residues. J was trimmed by 7 bases and V by 6 bases; bases with no gene match: 6. The CDR3 loop reads CASRGTAVNTIYF. In nucleotides, the CDR3 is TGTGCCAGCAGAGGGACAGCAGTCAACACCATATATTTT.

This clone was seen a few times. The chain joins TRBV30 to TRBJ1-6; no definite D call. The CDR3 is made up of 15 amino acids. Per germline, CDR1 GTSNPN and CDR2 SVGIG (reference sequence). V was shortened by 2 bases and J by 9 bases, with 17 bases between the two germline ends. CDR3 DNA: TGTGCCTGGAGTACCCTCGTTTCGGGAATTTCACCCCTCCACTTT. It specifies CAWSTLVSGISPLHF.

This rearrangement joins TRBV7-2 to TRBJ2-3, with TRBD2 identical over 11 bases. Germline trimming cut 3 bases from V and 4 bases from J; bases unmatched to any gene: 3. Germline V gene lookup returns CDR1 SGHTA and CDR2 FQGNSA. The CDR3 contains 15 residues. The DNA for the CDR3 is TGTGCCAGCAGCTTTTATAGCGGGGGGGCAGATACGCAGTATTTT. Amino acid sequence: CASSFYSGGADTQYF.

The chain carries TRBV2 and TRBJ1-1; D perhaps matches TRBD1 (5 bases). Germline loops: CDR1 SNHLY, CDR2 FYNNEI. V was trimmed by 3 bases and J by 4 bases, leaving 12 bases between them. This CDR3 has 14 amino acids. The CDR3 bases are TGTGCCAGCAGTGAGGACATTTGGTCCACTGAAGCTTTCTTT. Translating gives CASSEDIWSTEAFF. The variable domain in full, completed from reference TRBV2 and TRBJ1-1, reads EPEVTQTPSHQVTQMGQEVILRCVPISNHLYFYWYRQILGQKVEFLVSFYNNEISEKSEIFDDQFSVERPDGSNFTLKIRSTKLEDSAMYFCASSEDIWSTEAFFGQGTRLTVV.

The V and J genes are TRBV4-3 and TRBJ1-1; no definite D call. This CDR3 has 15 amino acids. Per the germline V gene, CDR1 is LGHNA and CDR2 is YSLEER. V lost 0 bases, J lost 5 bases, and 13 bases lay in between. The CDR3 here is CASSQDNKGRTEAFF. The CDR3 DNA is TGCGCCAGCAGCCAAGATAATAAGGGAAGGACTGAAGCTTTCTTT.

The rearrangement joins TRBV7-2 to TRBJ1-1, with D unclear. The CDR3 extends over 13 amino acids. Trimming left V 5 bases short and J 1 base short, with 8 bases between. Germline V gene lookup returns CDR1 SGHTA and CDR2 FQGNSA. CDR3 sequence reads: CASSRDKNTEAFF. The CDR3 DNA reads TGTGCCAGCAGCAGAGACAAGAACACTGAAGCTTTCTTT.

The chain recombines TRBV29-1 with TRBJ2-5, with D possibly TRBD2 on 7 matching bases. The CDR3 consists of 14 residues. Trimming stripped 6 bases from V and 1 base from J, with 15 bases between. Germline CDR1 and CDR2: SQVTM and ANQGSEA. CDR3 protein: CSVLRGGVQETQYF. The CDR3 coding sequence is TGCAGCGTACTCAGAGGGGGGGTCCAAGAGACCCAGTACTTC.

CDR3 sequence reads: CASSPARGRLLAFF. CDR3 DNA sequence: TGTGCCAGCAGCCCCGCCAGGGGGAGACTCTTAGCTTTCTTT. V usage is TRBV7-8 and J usage is TRBJ1-1, with 7 positions matching TRBD1. J lost 10 bases, V lost 5 bases, and 13 bases had no gene match. In germline, CDR1 is SGHVS, CDR2 FQNEAQ. The CDR3 extends over 14 amino acids.

J is TRBJ2-7 and V is TRBV21-1; TRBD1 is the table's D call and was not checked against the DNA. TRBV21-1 has pseudogene status. The CDR3 loop spans 15 amino acids. The CDR3 DNA reads as TGTGCCAGCAGCAAACTCCTGGGGCAGTCCAACGAGCAGTACTTC. It codes for CASSKLLGQSNEQYF.

This rearrangement joins TRBV29-1 to TRBJ1-1, with a possible D match to TRBD1 (6 bases). Germline V CDR1 and CDR2: SQVTM, ANQGSEA. The CDR3 consists of 16 residues. The V and J ends lost 2 bases and 2 bases respectively, with 18 bases between them. The CDR3 loop reads CSVEHLSLTGNTEAFF. The CDR3 nucleotides are TGCAGCGTTGAACACCTATCCCTGACAGGTAACACTGAAGCTTTCTTT.

This clone was observed a handful of times. The chain employs TRBV30 and TRBJ1-5; 11 positions match TRBD1. Germline CDR1 is GTSNPN and CDR2 is SVGIG (reference sequence). This CDR3 spans 13 amino acids. After removal of 1 base from V and 9 bases from J, the junction contained 2 bases not matched to a gene. In nucleotides, the CDR3 is TGTGCCTGGAGTGGGACAGGGGGCGTGCCCCAGCATTTT. It encodes CAWSGTGGVPQHF.

V usage is TRBV4-3 and J usage is TRBJ2-5; 11 nucleotides line up with TRBD2. In germline, CDR1 is LGHNA, CDR2 YSLEER. The CDR3 contains 15 residues. V lost 1 base, J lost 3 bases, and 1 base stayed unmatched. CDR3 loop: CASSQGLAGKETQYF. CDR3 sequence (DNA): TGCGCCAGCAGCCAAGGACTAGCGGGGAAAGAGACCCAGTACTTC.

This chain links TRBV6-5 with TRBJ1-6, with D unclear. Germline V gene data show CDR1 as MNHEY and CDR2 as SVGAGI. V lost 5 bases, J lost 9 bases, and 11 bases lay in between. The CDR3 runs to 13 residues. In DNA form, the CDR3 reads TGTGCCAGCAGTGCCATAGGAGGTTCACCCCTCCACTTT. This codes for CASSAIGGSPLHF.

The rearrangement uses TRBV7-2 and TRBJ2-1; 13 bases are a match to TRBD2. Germline loops: CDR1 SGHTA, CDR2 FQGNSA. This CDR3 is 16 amino acids long. V dropped 2 bases and J dropped 10; count of bases not matched to a gene: 8. CDR3 sequence reads: CASSLTGLAGAPEQFF. CDR3 DNA sequence: TGTGCCAGCAGCTTAACCGGACTAGCGGGGGCCCCCGAGCAGTTCTTC.

The chain carries TRBV4-1 and TRBJ2-7; D possibly corresponds to TRBD2 (6 bases). The CDR3 runs 17 residues. Germline V gene data show CDR1 as MGHRA and CDR2 as YSYEKL. V was cut by 4 bases and J by 2 bases, with 21 bases left in between. DNA of the CDR3: TGCGCCAGCAGCCTCCGAATTACCCGGGACTCTACCTACGAGCAGTACTTC. It codes for CASSLRITRDSTYEQYF.

V and J are TRBV28 and TRBJ2-7; D is tentatively TRBD1 or TRBD2 (5 bases each). V lost 2 bases and J lost 4, with 12 bases in between. The CDR3 has 14 amino acids. Germline CDR1 is MDHEN and CDR2 is SYDVKM. In DNA form, the CDR3 reads TGTGCCAGCAGTTTAACCCCCTGGGGGTACGAGCAGTACTTC. Amino acids: CASSLTPWGYEQYF.

The rearrangement joins TRBV11-2 to TRBJ2-7; D unclear. The CDR3 runs to 17 residues. CDR1 and CDR2 from the germline V gene are SGHAT and FQNNGV. The V end lost 3 bases, the J end lost 9 bases, and 27 bases lay between the germline ends. CDR3 region: CASSLYSGETWVDWQYF. For the CDR3, the DNA is TGTGCCAGCAGCTTGTACTCCGGTGAGACCTGGGTAGACTGGCAGTACTTC.

In nucleotides, the CDR3 is TGTGCCAGCAGCTTTAGGGGGACCTCAGCGGAGCAGTACTTC. This codes for CASSFRGTSAEQYF. The chain links TRBV7-8 to TRBJ2-7, with D maybe TRBD1 (6 bases). Germline values: CDR1 SGHVS, CDR2 FQNEAQ. This CDR3 spans 14 amino acids. Trimming pared 3 bases from V and 7 bases from J, leaving 16 bases between.

This clone has just one count. The chain employs TRBV7-2 and TRBJ1-5, with D tentatively TRBD1 (5 bases). V gave up 5 bases and J gave up 5 bases, with 16 bases separating them. Germline V gene lookup returns CDR1 SGHTA and CDR2 FQGNSA. The length of the CDR3 is 15 residues. CDR3 DNA: TGTGCCAGCAGCCCAGATCCTGGAGGGGATCAGCCCCAGCATTTT. Its translation: CASSPDPGGDQPQHF.